This T cell receptor (beta chain) was found in a study of siplizumab effects on memory and regulatory T cells. Study results and caveats: Memory cells that were CD4+ and unstimulated gave rise to alloreactive sequences, which siplizumab significantly reduced. Relative to controls at more than 25%, mappable alloreactive CD4+ clones exhibited a mean Treg-derived proportion of less than 70% with siplizumab.

The CDR3 is made up of 15 amino acids. CDR1 is MDHEN, CDR2 SYDVKM, per germline. The V gene end was trimmed by 6 bases and the J gene end by 3 bases; junction bases not matched to a gene: 7. Turning to this clone: As yet, its antigen is unknown.

Assayed TCR templates numbered 80,000 to 100,000 for each sample. Measured with immunoSEQ multiplex PCR; TCRdb has only the in-frame clones, and not every one. This sample has 80,000 to 130,000 clones, with around 92% found just once. Input material: CD4+ T cells sorted from blood. The genes are TRBV28 and TRBJ2-2, with 7 bases fitting TRBD1. The TCR comes from a human donor in good health. Some clones in this sample may be carry-over from other donors' samples. Here the CDR3 reads CASRQGGRYTGELFF. In DNA form, the CDR3 reads TGTGCCAGCAGGCAAGGGGGCCGGTACACCGGGGAGCTGTTTTTT.